The T cell receptor (beta chain) described here comes from a study of blood T cell repertoires in COVID-19 (dated by TCRdb to 2020 to 2022). Regarding the research as a whole: Samples from collaborators originated in the United States, Italy and Spain and spanned both the acute and convalescent phases of COVID-19. The prospective study material was composed of cDNA or gDNA derived from T cells, B-cell-depleted T cells, or PBMCs. Subjects who had been exposed to COVID-19, were actively infected with it, or had recovered from it provided the deeply sampled blood TCRbeta repertoires that made up the dataset. The repertoires were released in a freely available public database intended as a resource for research on the immune response to SARS-CoV-2. Samples came from the ongoing ImmuneRACE study (first 160 participants) plus 1,254 subjects from 6 global collaborators. Nearly every sample came with metadata listing a de-identified subject ID, COVID-19 status, age in years and sex. Where available, HLA class I and class II types were obtained from metadata supplied by the sample provider rather than from assay-based typing. General findings and caveats noted by the study authors: Clinical and demographic metadata were provided uncurated, with the amount varying by source and participant.

Each collaborating institution followed its own protocols to collect whole blood in K2EDTA tubes. Collaborator samples were shipped for TCRbeta analysis as frozen whole blood, isolated PBMCs, or DNA extracted from either sample type. The germline V end is reduced by 7 bases and the J end by 4 bases; junction bases left unmatched: 8. Sequences MNHEY (CDR1) and SMNVEV (CDR2) are obtained from the germline V gene (reference sequence). From cysteine to phenylalanine, the CDR3 is 17 amino acids long. The kept DNA is CDR3 alone, 51 bases in frame from the first base. This clone was counted between two and nine times. Its antigen specificity is not known. Base qualities are not recorded, but no much larger clone differs from it by a single base. TCRbeta CDR3 regions were amplified from genomic DNA by means of the immunoSEQ Assay, a bias-controlled multiplex PCR. Turning to the authors' computational methods: Nucleated cell counts per sample were estimated from amplification of reference gene primers within the assay. To quantify the absolute abundance of each unique TCRbeta CDR3 rearrangement, sequence reads were collapsed and filtered. Productive Simpson clonality was computed per sample as the square root of Simpson's diversity index over productive rearrangements. TCRdb retrieved this table from immuneACCESS and kept in-frame rearrangements only. Not all clones are present; in checked studies, unresolved V genes account for under half, and no reason is known for the remainder. V, J and clone size are taken as reported in that table, and D and trimming were inferred from the DNA itself. Present in this sample are about 60,000 clones, 70% to 85% of which were seen just once. The top ten hold over 9.5% of the sample.

The rearrangement joined TRBV27 to TRBJ2-1; a stretch of 15 junction bases matches TRBD2. Material: peripheral blood. The TCR sequence derives from a man aged 80 or over with acute or convalescent COVID-19. The base sequence is TGTGCCAGCAAAAAGGGGACTAGCGGGAGGCTGTACAATGAGCAGTTCTTC. This encodes CASKKGTSGRLYNEQFF.